This is a list of T cell receptor beta chains from one sample in a study of glioma-infiltrating T cells after dendritic cell vaccination. Profiling relied on immunoSEQ multiplex PCR, and the TCRdb table lists in-frame clones only, not all of them. The table has approximately 90,000 clones, over 75% seen once. Material: blood, obtained before dendritic cell vaccination. Receptors were obtained from a human donor with glioblastoma. Both conserved end residues are part of each CDR3. D genes are given only for firm matches. Clone size is not always given. Where it is, it says once, few, many or a class for expanded clones.

CASSELIGTAEAFF	TRBV6-1	TRBJ1-1	-	TRBD1
CASRELALSSYEQYF	TRBV2	-	-	TRBD2
CASSLGGTSFSSYNEQFF	TRBV7-9	TRBJ2-1	-	TRBD2
CASSFAGTYNEQFF	TRBV27	TRBJ2-1	-	-
CASSLEWANTEAFF	TRBV5-1	TRBJ1-1	-	-
CASTTFRGGGETQYF	TRBV5-1	TRBJ2-5	-	-
CASSEVRDSYGYTF	TRBV2	TRBJ1-2	few	TRBD1
CASSIPDGAAYEQYF	TRBV19	TRBJ2-7	-	-
CASSLQAGPETQYF	TRBV7-6	TRBJ2-5	once	TRBD2
CSAKIAAEAFF	TRBV29-1	TRBJ1-1	-	-
CASSPQGRDQPQHF	TRBV4-1	TRBJ1-5	-	-
CASSKKPGTSQETQYF	TRBV21-1	TRBJ2-5	-	-
CASSEGGPTDTQYF	TRBV6-4	TRBJ2-3	-	-
CASSGSANYYEQYF	TRBV10-2	TRBJ2-7	-	-
CASSVGAENYGYTF	TRBV9	TRBJ1-2	-	-
CASSIRGTGAHYEQYF	TRBV19	TRBJ2-7	-	TRBD1
CASSPRGQAGELFF	TRBV7-3	TRBJ2-2	few	TRBD1
CASSGQGGYEQYF	TRBV2	TRBJ2-7	-	TRBD1
CASSGARTQYF	TRBV9	TRBJ2-5	-	-
CASSPPVAGGLHGYTF	TRBV18	TRBJ1-2	-	TRBD1
CASSVGQGYIQYF	TRBV5-8	TRBJ2-4	-	TRBD1
CASSLRKLAGRYTDTQYF	TRBV5-6	TRBJ2-3	-	TRBD2
CASSYRRNYEQYF	TRBV6-6	TRBJ2-7	-	-
CASMIETGAHEQYF	TRBV2	TRBJ2-7	-	TRBD1
CASSIPGQGSNEQFF	TRBV11-3	TRBJ2-1	-	TRBD1
CASSLGAPNQPQHF	TRBV5-6	TRBJ1-5	-	-
CASSIRGEEKLFF	TRBV6-5	TRBJ1-4	-	-
CASNKGGLDGGYTF	TRBV6-5	TRBJ1-2	once	-
CASRLQSSSYNSPLHF	TRBV7-2	TRBJ1-6	-	-
CAIRDQGRHNANYGYTF	TRBV10-3	TRBJ1-2	-	-
CASSPGQGAWGEKLFF	TRBV19	TRBJ1-4	-	TRBD1
CASSPGGGYEQYF	TRBV18	TRBJ2-7	-	-
CASSQGQDSNQPQHF	TRBV4-1	TRBJ1-5	-	-
CATYNDRDIDGYTF	TRBV25-1	TRBJ1-2	-	TRBD1
CASTHRLGTKNIQYF	TRBV6-5	TRBJ2-4	once	-
CASSLTGTSYEQYF	TRBV5-4	TRBJ2-7	-	-
CASSYAAANTEAFF	TRBV6-6	TRBJ1-1	-	-
CASSPKDRGMNTEAFF	TRBV5-1	TRBJ1-1	-	TRBD1